The TCR beta chain under discussion was sequenced for a study of cytomegalovirus exposure and HLA in healthy donors. The CDR3 loop spans 15 amino acids. Germline V gives CDR1 SGHDT, CDR2 YYEEEE. J lost 6 bases, V lost 3 bases, and 5 bases had no gene match. TCRdb's table, derived via immunoSEQ multiplex PCR, lists solely in-frame clones and lacks some. Of under 400,000 clones in the sample, over 75% were seen once. Note on this clone: Its specificity is unknown.

Study-wide findings and caveats: Cytomegalovirus association was listed for under 200 TCR beta chains. That first-cohort TCR clusters tended to co-occur in the 120 or so validation repertoires was found in a later analysis.

Sequencing input: PBMCs. V gene TRBV5-6 combines with J gene TRBJ2-2; 10 bases are a match to TRBD1. This TCR derives from a man aged 25-45 years in good health and CMV-seronegative. In DNA, the CDR3 is TGTGCCAGCAGCTGGGGACAGGGGAGGGCCGGGGAGCTGTTTTTT. Its protein product is CASSWGQGRAGELFF.